This T cell receptor beta chain was sequenced for a study of T cell responses to AZD1222 COVID-19 vaccine. On the study more broadly: Second-dose intervals near 4 or 12 weeks were combined. Overall study results and limits: Vaccine-associated CD4 TCRs ranged over spike, dominating at 160-218 and 743-854. Baseline seropositivity occurred in only a handful of AZD1222 recipients. Mostly white British, mostly female donors; authors suggested clonal diversity may be underestimated.

Points on this clone: Its specificity is unknown. This sample also contains other DNA sequences that code for the same CDR3.

Here immunoSEQ multiplex PCR was the method, and the copy in TCRdb shows in-frame clones only, minus some. The sample contains about 130,000 clones, 88% of which appear only once. The CDR3 spans 15 residues. The V and J ends lost 1 base and 3 bases, in that order; junction bases with no gene match: 2. Germline V CDR1 and CDR2: SGHAT, FQNNGV. The TCR originated in an adult in good health. The input for sequencing was peripheral blood, taken on day 0 of AZD1222 vaccination. The genes are TRBV11-2 and TRBJ2-1; 8 bases are a match to TRBD2. The CDR3 region is CASSLGLAGYNEQFF. As DNA, the CDR3 is TGTGCCAGCAGCTTAGGGCTAGCGGGCTACAATGAGCAGTTCTTC.